Below, 30 T cell receptor beta chains from the same sample are listed, as sequenced in a study of Graves' ophthalmopathy and Graves' hyperthyroidism. RNA transcripts were the template, and TCR beta CDR3 regions were amplified from them. HTBI-primed first-round RT-PCR preceded second-round multiplex PCR. Each CDR3 protein is one row after TCRdb ran MiXCR on the multiplex PCR reads. The sample holds 580,000 or so distinct CDR3 sequences, about 40% seen once. The sequenced sample was peripheral blood or thyroid tissue (not recorded which). The receptors were sampled from an adult man with Graves' hyperthyroidism.

The chain has TRBV2 and TRBJ1-1; D unresolved. Germline V gene lookup returns CDR1 SNHLY and CDR2 FYNNEI. This CDR3 is built from 15 residues. The germline V and J ends were trimmed by 6 bases and 5 bases, with 19 bases remaining between them. DNA of the CDR3: TGTGCCAGCAGGGGATTAGCGGGATGGAAAACTGAAGCTTTCTTT. Residues: CASRGLAGWKTEAFF.

The gene calls are TRBV24-1 and TRBJ2-3; D is possibly TRBD2 (5 bases). The CDR3 is 15 amino acids. Germline CDR1 KGHDR, CDR2 SFDVKD. The V and J ends lost 2 bases and 0 bases respectively, with 8 bases between them. The CDR3 is CATSDWCGSTDTQYF. CDR3 DNA sequence: TGTGCCACCAGTGATTGGTGCGGGAGCACAGATACGCAGTATTTT.

V gene TRBV20-1 combines with J gene TRBJ1-1; TRBD1 matches 8 bases. This CDR3 has 13 residues. The J segment lost 4 bases and the V segment lost 4 bases, leaving 5 bases of the junction unmatched. CDR1 is DFQATT, CDR2 SNEGSKA, per germline (reference sequence). As DNA, the CDR3 is TGCAGTGCTAACCCCGGGACAGGCACTGAAGCTTTCTTT. Protein: CSANPGTGTEAFF.

The chain employs TRBV2 and TRBJ2-7; TRBD2 is a possible D gene (5 bases). Germline assignment: CDR1 SNHLY and CDR2 FYNNEI. Deletions cut 6 bases from V and 3 bases from J, with 15 bases between. The CDR3 length is 14 residues. The CDR3 DNA sequence: TGTGCCAGCAGCCAAGACTCCGGACTCTACGAGCAGTACTTC. It specifies CASSQDSGLYEQYF.

The chain is built from TRBV7-2 and TRBJ2-7; D gene ambiguous. Germline V gene data show CDR1 as SGHTA and CDR2 as FQGNSA. This CDR3 has 15 residues. The V and J ends lost 1 base and 9 bases respectively, with 19 bases between them. The CDR3 loop is CASSLDISRVDTQYF. CDR3 in DNA: TGTGCCAGCAGCTTAGATATCAGTCGTGTAGATACGCAGTACTTC.

This chain connects TRBV7-9 to TRBJ2-6; the D is unclear. From germline, CDR1 is SEHNR and CDR2 FQNEAQ (reference sequence). The V end lost 0 bases, the J end lost 12 bases, and 9 bases lay between the germline ends. The CDR3 is made up of 13 amino acids. CDR3 DNA: TGTGCCAGCAGCTTAGCGGGCCATAGCGTCCTGACTTTC. This encodes CASSLAGHSVLTF.

The V and J genes are TRBV20-1 and TRBJ1-4; perhaps TRBD1 as D (6 bases). V lost 5 bases and J 8 bases, leaving 12 bases between the germline ends. CDR1 is DFQATT and CDR2 is SNEGSKA in the germline V gene (reference sequence). The CDR3 runs to 12 residues. CDR3 sequence: CSAPKGGEKLFF. For the CDR3, the DNA is TGCAGTGCTCCTAAGGGGGGGGAAAAACTGTTTTTT.

This clonotype was seen ten or more times. The chain recombines TRBV12-3 or TRBV12-4 with TRBJ1-2, with D perhaps matching TRBD1 (6 bases). This CDR3 comprises 14 residues. Trimming left V 8 bases short and J 6 bases short, with 19 bases between. The CDR3, as DNA: TGTGCCAGCGCATCCCGGAGGGGGGCGAATGGCTACACCTTC. Translating gives CASASRRGANGYTF.

In its sample, this clonotype was seen many times. The chain has TRBV6-4 and TRBJ2-5; 7 nucleotides align to TRBD1. The trim removed 4 bases at V and 5 bases at J, leaving 7 bases unmatched. Germline CDR1 reads MRHNA; CDR2 reads SNTAGT. This CDR3 has 14 amino acids. CDR3 nucleotides: TGTGCCAGCAGTGCGCCGACAGGGATGGAGACCCAGTACTTC. This codes for CASSAPTGMETQYF.

Concerning this clonotype: This clone may be a read error of a much larger clone one base away. The chain combines TRBV7-2 with TRBJ1-6; D remains unclear. Germline-derived CDR1 and CDR2 are SGHTA and FQGNSA. The CDR3 is 17 amino acids. In DNA form, the CDR3 reads TGTGCCAGCAGCTTAGTATTTGGCGGCAGTAATAATTCACCCCCCCACTTT. It codes for CASSLVFGGSNNSPPHF.

This clonotype was seen ten or more times. This chain joins TRBV4-1 and TRBJ2-7, with no clear D. V was pared by 4 bases and J by 6 bases, with 16 bases between. CDR3 length: 14 amino acids. Germline V lookup: CDR1 MGHRA, CDR2 YSYEKL. The CDR3 region has the DNA TGCGCCAGCAGCCCCCTAAAGGGCCCCGGCGAGCAGTACTTC. This codes for CASSPLKGPGEQYF.

This clonotype has a count of ten or more. The chain couples TRBV29-1 to TRBJ2-7, with 9 positions matching TRBD1. Germline V gives CDR1 SQVTM, CDR2 ANQGSEA. The ends lost 4 bases at V and 6 bases at J; junction bases unmatched: 13. This CDR3 contains 15 residues. The CDR3 is CSVAGQPGTGSEQYF. As DNA, the CDR3 is TGCAGCGTTGCTGGACAACCCGGGACAGGGAGCGAGCAGTACTTC.

The chain couples TRBV12-3 or TRBV12-4 to TRBJ1-1; D is undetermined. The CDR3 totals 14 residues. CDR3 coding DNA: TGTGCTAGTGGTTTCAGACTAGCGGGGACTGAAGCTTTCTTT. Protein: CASGFRLAGTEAFF.

The CDR3 DNA reads as TGTGCCAGCAGTCGTACACAGGGGGCACGGGCTACGCAGTATTTT. It yields the protein CASSRTQGARATQYF. The chain uses TRBV11-2 and TRBJ2-3; TRBD1 aligns across 9 bases. V gave up 6 bases and J gave up 8 bases; unmatched junction bases: 12. The length of the CDR3 is 15 residues. CDR1 is SGHAT, CDR2 FQNNGV, per germline.

V and J are TRBV15 and TRBJ2-2; D unclear. Germline CDR1 is LNHNV and CDR2 is YYDKDF (reference sequence). The V end lost 10 bases, the J end lost 1 base, and 16 bases lay between the germline ends. This CDR3 region has 15 residues. The CDR3 is CASSSTPVNTGELFF. CDR3 nucleotide sequence: TGTGCCAGCAGTTCGACCCCTGTGAACACCGGGGAGCTGTTTTTT.

This clonotype was recorded at least ten times. The chain links TRBV7-2 to TRBJ1-1; no clear D gene. Trimming pared 5 bases from V and 1 base from J, leaving 14 bases between. Germline V gene lookup returns CDR1 SGHTA and CDR2 FQGNSA. The CDR3 extends over 15 amino acids. CDR3 bases: TGTGCCAGCAGCCCGTTTTTGTCCAGGAACACTGAAGCTTTCTTT. Protein: CASSPFLSRNTEAFF.

There are many counts of this clonotype. The J gene is TRBJ1-1, the V gene TRBV6-1, with D tentatively TRBD1 (6 bases). Germline V gene lookup returns CDR1 MNHNS and CDR2 SASEGT. CDR3 length: 13 residues. Between the trimmed V and J ends, which lost 10 bases and 5 bases, there was a span of 17 bases. The CDR3 region has the DNA TGTGCCACCCAGACAGGATTGGGTACTGAAGCTTTCTTT. Its protein is CATQTGLGTEAFF.

The chain uses TRBV29-1 and TRBJ1-2; no firm D call. With 6 bases removed from V and 3 bases from J, the gap between germline ends came to 5 bases. CDR1 is SQVTM, CDR2 ANQGSEA, per germline. The CDR3 is 10 residues long. In DNA form, the CDR3 reads TGCAGCGTCGGGTACTATGGCTACACCTTC. Translating it yields CSVGYYGYTF.

V gene TRBV7-8 combines with J gene TRBJ2-6; D gene ambiguous. Germline V gene sequence: CDR1 SGHVS, CDR2 FQNEAQ. V was trimmed by 7 bases and J by 3 bases, leaving 10 bases between them. The CDR3 spans 14 residues. CDR3 in amino acids: CASTPRDGANVLTF. The CDR3 DNA reads TGTGCCAGCACCCCTAGAGATGGGGCCAACGTCCTGACTTTC.

This clonotype was counted a few times. The J gene is TRBJ1-6, the V gene TRBV5-1; 7 bases align to TRBD1. Germline V lookup: CDR1 SGHRS, CDR2 YFSETQ. The junction had 12 bases not matched to a gene; V was cut back by 5 bases and J by 10 bases. The CDR3 loop spans 15 amino acids. CDR3 bases: TGCGCCAGCAGTCCAGGACAGGTGGGGGGATCACCCCTCCACTTT. Protein: CASSPGQVGGSPLHF.

The chain is built from TRBV19 and TRBJ2-3, with TRBD2 matching 8 bases. This CDR3 spans 15 amino acids. V gave up 7 bases and J gave up 2 bases; unmatched junction bases: 8. Germline CDR1 LNHDA, CDR2 SQIVND (reference sequence). The CDR3 DNA follows: TGTGCCAGTACCCCCCCGGGACTAGACACAGATACGCAGTATTTT. This sequence encodes CASTPPGLDTDTQYF.

This chain connects TRBV29-1 to TRBJ2-6; 10 nucleotides align to TRBD1. The CDR3 consists of 16 residues. The V and J ends lost 7 bases and 0 bases, in that order; junction bases with no gene match: 6. Germline values: CDR1 SQVTM, CDR2 ANQGSEA. CDR3 coding DNA: TGCAGCGGACTGGGACAGGGGAGCTCTGGGGCCAACGTCCTGACTTTC. The encoded protein is CSGLGQGSSGANVLTF.

Comment on this clonotype: This could be a read error, since a much larger clone is one nucleotide away. The chain employs TRBV19 and TRBJ2-2; TRBD1 matches at 10 bases. Germline V gene sequence: CDR1 LNHDA, CDR2 SQIVND (reference sequence). The CDR3 has 19 amino acids. For the CDR3, the DNA is TGTGCCAGTAGTCGGGGAGTGACAGGGGGCGAGGGGAACACCAGGGAGCTGTTTTTT. Encoded protein: CASSRGVTGGEGNTRELFF.

The V call is TRBV12-3 or TRBV12-4, the J call TRBJ2-7; possibly TRBD2 for D (6 bases). Trimming pared 5 bases from V and 2 bases from J, leaving 13 bases between. The CDR3 runs to 14 residues. The CDR3 coding sequence is TGTGCCAGCAGTGCCGGGACTGCCGCCTACGAGCAGTACTTC. This gives the protein CASSAGTAAYEQYF.

This clonotype has ten or more counts. The chain couples TRBV12-3 or TRBV12-4 to TRBJ2-5; perhaps TRBD1 as D (6 bases). This CDR3 is built from 16 residues. Trimming left V 4 bases short and J 4 bases short, with 19 bases between. The CDR3 loop is CASSSGGRGGGETQYF. The CDR3 region has the DNA TGTGCCAGCAGTTCTGGGGGCCGGGGCGGAGGAGAGACCCAGTACTTC.

The J gene is TRBJ1-1, the V gene TRBV6-1; no definite D call. The germline V and J ends were trimmed by 7 bases and 0 bases, with 9 bases remaining between them. The CDR3 is 13 residues long. Germline-derived CDR1 and CDR2 are MNHNS and SASEGT. The CDR3: CASTRLLNTEAFF. The CDR3 DNA reads TGTGCCAGCACCCGGCTGCTGAACACTGAAGCTTTCTTT.

This clonotype has at least ten counts. The J gene is TRBJ2-5, the V gene TRBV5-6; 9 bases fit TRBD1. With 0 bases clipped from V and 5 bases from J, the junction kept 8 bases outside the gene matches. The germline gives CDR1 SGHDT, CDR2 YYEEEE. The CDR3 totals 16 residues. This chain's CDR3 is CASSLADRGIVETQYF. The CDR3, as DNA: TGTGCCAGCAGCTTGGCCGACAGGGGGATTGTGGAGACCCAGTACTTC.

The CDR3 sequence is CASSPGQGFNTNYGYTF. The CDR3 nucleotides read TGTGCCAGCAGTCCCGGACAGGGTTTCAATACTAACTATGGCTACACCTTC. The chain combines TRBV27 with TRBJ1-2; 8 bases align to TRBD1. The CDR3 runs 17 residues. Germline-derived CDR1 and CDR2 are MNHEY and SMNVEV (reference sequence). J lost 0 bases, V lost 5 bases, and 11 bases had no gene match.

The chain has TRBV11-2 and TRBJ2-7; TRBD2 agrees at 9 bases. The CDR3 contains 15 residues. Germline CDR1 SGHAT, CDR2 FQNNGV. With 0 bases clipped from V and 6 bases from J, the junction kept 6 bases outside the gene matches. CDR3 nucleotide sequence: TGTGCCAGCAGCTTAGAGTCTAGCGGGGTTAGCGAGCAGTACTTC. Its protein is CASSLESSGVSEQYF. Based on the CDR3 plus reference TRBV11-2 and TRBJ2-7, the full variable domain is EAGVAQSPRYKIIEKRQSVAFWCNPISGHATLYWYQQILGQGPKLLIQFQNNGVVDDSQLPKDRFSAERLKGVDSTLKIQPAKLEDSAVYLCASSLESSGVSEQYFGPGTRLTVT.

The chain employs TRBV29-1 and TRBJ2-7; D might be TRBD1 (6 bases). The germline V gene has CDR1 SQVTM and CDR2 ANQGSEA. The V end was cut by 2 bases, the J end by 4 bases, with 15 bases between. CDR3 length: 14 residues. CDR3 coding DNA: TGCAGCGTTGAAAGGGGGAGAGGGGGATACGAGCAGTACTTC. Its protein is CSVERGRGGYEQYF.